Listed below are T cell receptor beta chains from one sample, sequenced in a study of OX40 agonist ivuxolimab in advanced cancers. The assay was immunoSEQ multiplex PCR, and TCRdb's table has in-frame clones only and misses some. The sample lists tens of thousands of clones, 87% seen once, with approximately 0.3% in the top ten. The sample here was CD4+ or CD8+ T cells sorted from blood, taken in a trial of the OX40 agonist ivuxolimab. These receptors came from an adult with an advanced solid tumor such as melanoma, head and neck, liver or kidney cancer. CDR3s include the opening cysteine and the closing phenylalanine or tryptophan. The D gene is left open where the match is weak. Not every row has a clone size; where given, it reads once, few, many or a size class.

clone_size: -; d_call: -; v_call: TRBV7-9; j_call: TRBJ2-1; cdr3_aa: CASSRGDTSSYNEQFF; cdr3_nt: TGTGCCAGCAGTAGAGGCGACACCAGCTCCTACAATGAGCAGTTCTTC
clone_size: once; d_call: TRBD1; v_call: TRBV7-9; j_call: TRBJ1-2; cdr3_aa: CASSSETGGAHGYTF; cdr3_nt: TGTGCCAGCAGCTCAGAGACAGGGGGCGCCCATGGCTACACCTTC
clone_size: -; d_call: -; v_call: TRBV5-1; j_call: TRBJ2-5; cdr3_aa: CASSLESGSTRGSETQYF; cdr3_nt: TGCGCCAGCAGCTTGGAATCCGGCTCTACCAGGGGTTCTGAGACCCAGTACTTC
clone_size: -; d_call: -; v_call: TRBV21-1; j_call: TRBJ1-5; cdr3_aa: CASSPLGGGGGSNQPQHF; cdr3_nt: TGTGCCAGCAGCCCTTTGGGAGGGGGAGGGGGTAGCAATCAGCCCCAGCATTTT
clone_size: -; d_call: -; v_call: TRBV7-6; j_call: TRBJ2-7; cdr3_aa: CASSFTGIEQYF; cdr3_nt: TGTGCCAGCAGCTTCACAGGGATCGAGCAGTACTTC
clone_size: -; d_call: -; v_call: TRBV12-5; j_call: TRBJ1-1; cdr3_aa: CASGLVPAGPEAFF; cdr3_nt: TGTGCTAGTGGTTTGGTACCGGCAGGCCCAGAAGCTTTCTTT
clone_size: -; d_call: TRBD1; v_call: TRBV7-9; j_call: TRBJ2-7; cdr3_aa: CASSPLTGGIYEQYF; cdr3_nt: TGTGCCAGCAGCCCATTGACAGGGGGCATCTACGAGCAGTACTTC
clone_size: -; d_call: TRBD1; v_call: TRBV29-1; j_call: TRBJ2-5; cdr3_aa: CSVELDWAGGGETQYF; cdr3_nt: TGCAGCGTTGAACTAGACTGGGCAGGGGGCGGAGAGACCCAGTACTTC
clone_size: -; d_call: -; v_call: TRBV5-1; j_call: TRBJ2-7; cdr3_aa: CASSLEAIRYEQYF; cdr3_nt: TGCGCCAGCAGCTTGGAAGCGATCCGGTACGAGCAGTACTTC
clone_size: -; d_call: TRBD1; v_call: TRBV19; j_call: TRBJ1-3; cdr3_aa: CASTNGGQGGNTIYF; cdr3_nt: TGTGCCAGTACCAATGGGGGACAGGGCGGAAACACCATATATTTT
clone_size: -; d_call: -; v_call: TRBV18; j_call: TRBJ2-1; cdr3_aa: CASSPIRDSIYEQFF; cdr3_nt: TGTGCCAGCTCACCAATAAGGGATAGTATATATGAGCAGTTCTTC
clone_size: -; d_call: TRBD2; v_call: TRBV10-3; j_call: TRBJ2-1; cdr3_aa: CAISRSSGSTYNEQFF; cdr3_nt: TGTGCCATCAGTCGCTCTAGCGGGTCCACCTACAATGAGCAGTTCTTC
clone_size: -; d_call: -; v_call: TRBV7-9; j_call: TRBJ1-5; cdr3_aa: CASSEQGNRNQPQHF; cdr3_nt: TGTGCCAGCTCCGAACAGGGTAATAGGAATCAGCCCCAGCATTTT
clone_size: -; d_call: -; v_call: TRBV27; j_call: TRBJ1-2; cdr3_aa: CASSLSSGYGYTF; cdr3_nt: TGTGCCAGCAGTTTAAGCTCGGGATACGGCTACACCTTC
clone_size: -; d_call: -; v_call: TRBV7-9; j_call: TRBJ1-5; cdr3_aa: CASSHWTAHQPQHF; cdr3_nt: TGTGCCAGCAGCCATTGGACAGCTCATCAGCCCCAGCATTTT
clone_size: -; d_call: TRBD1; v_call: TRBV5-1; j_call: TRBJ2-7; cdr3_aa: CASSLAATGGFYEQYF; cdr3_nt: TGCGCCAGCAGCTTGGCGGCGACAGGGGGCTTCTACGAGCAGTACTTC
clone_size: -; d_call: -; v_call: TRBV4-3; j_call: TRBJ1-1; cdr3_aa: CASSQELQNTEAFF; cdr3_nt: TGCGCCAGCAGCCAAGAACTACAGAACACTGAAGCTTTCTTT
clone_size: -; d_call: TRBD1; v_call: TRBV18; j_call: TRBJ2-3; cdr3_aa: CASSPLGQGQGTQYF; cdr3_nt: TGTGCCAGCTCACCTCTCGGACAGGGTCAGGGTACGCAGTATTTT
clone_size: -; d_call: -; v_call: TRBV6-1; j_call: TRBJ1-2; cdr3_aa: CASRGPGDGYTF; cdr3_nt: TGTGCCAGCAGGGGCCCGGGCGATGGCTACACCTTC
clone_size: -; d_call: -; v_call: TRBV7-8; j_call: TRBJ2-7; cdr3_aa: CASSVGATALVEQYF; cdr3_nt: TGTGCCAGCAGCGTAGGAGCTACGGCTCTAGTCGAGCAGTACTTC
clone_size: few; d_call: -; v_call: TRBV12-5; j_call: TRBJ1-2; cdr3_aa: CASGELSYTF; cdr3_nt: TGTGCTAGTGGGGAGTTGAGCTACACCTTC
clone_size: once; d_call: -; v_call: TRBV30; j_call: TRBJ2-2; cdr3_aa: CAWSVNRNTGELFF; cdr3_nt: TGTGCCTGGAGTGTGAACCGGAACACCGGGGAGCTGTTTTTT
clone_size: -; d_call: -; v_call: TRBV6-1; j_call: TRBJ2-6; cdr3_aa: CASSALVGAGANVLTF; cdr3_nt: TGTGCCAGCAGTGCACTCGTGGGGGCTGGGGCCAACGTCCTGACTTTC
clone_size: once; d_call: -; v_call: TRBV7-6; j_call: TRBJ2-2; cdr3_aa: CASSSSSAGELFF; cdr3_nt: TGTGCCAGCAGCTCGAGTTCAGCCGGGGAGCTGTTTTTT
clone_size: -; d_call: -; v_call: TRBV5-1; j_call: TRBJ2-7; cdr3_aa: CASSLNSILEQYF; cdr3_nt: TGCGCCAGCAGCTTGAATAGTATTTTGGAGCAGTACTTC